This record concerns one TCR beta chain sequence. Germline CDR1 MNHEY, CDR2 SMNVEV (reference sequence). Germline trimming cut 7 bases from V and 0 bases from J; bases unmatched to any gene: 5. The CDR3 has 15 amino acids. Produced via immunoSEQ multiplex PCR; TCRdb's table is partial and in-frame only. This sample has almost 550,000 clones; about 84% occur once, and the top ten carry more than 0.01%. The data are from a study of shared T cell receptors in the human thymus. The same sample was also used in a study of human thymus T cells. From that second work: Infants, healthy and Finnish, who were having corrective surgery for congenital heart defects served as donors. Resections that were taken during corrective heart surgery supplied the thymus tissue. What related research reported was that thymic repertoires overlapped highly among unrelated individuals.

The clonotype comes from a boy younger than two with a congenital heart defect. The chain carries TRBV27 and TRBJ2-1; 8 nucleotides agree with TRBD2. What was sequenced was thymocytes. CDR3 protein: CASTPSGSSYNEQFF. The CDR3 DNA is TGTGCCAGCACCCCAAGCGGGAGCTCCTACAATGAGCAGTTCTTC.